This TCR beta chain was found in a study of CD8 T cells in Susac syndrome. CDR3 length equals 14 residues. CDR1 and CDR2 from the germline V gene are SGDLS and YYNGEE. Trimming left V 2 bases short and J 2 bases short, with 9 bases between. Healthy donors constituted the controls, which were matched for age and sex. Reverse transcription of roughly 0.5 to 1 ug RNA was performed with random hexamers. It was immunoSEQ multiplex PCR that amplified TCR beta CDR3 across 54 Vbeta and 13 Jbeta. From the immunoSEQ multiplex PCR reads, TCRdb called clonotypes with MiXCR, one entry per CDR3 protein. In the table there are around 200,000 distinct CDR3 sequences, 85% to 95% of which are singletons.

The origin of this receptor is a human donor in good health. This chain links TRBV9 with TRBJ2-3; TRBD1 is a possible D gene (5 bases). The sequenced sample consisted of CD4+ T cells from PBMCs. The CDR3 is CASSVQGNTDTQYF. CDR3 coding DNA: TGTGCCAGCAGCGTCCAGGGCAACACAGATACGCAGTATTTT.